The TCR beta chain under discussion was sequenced for a study of T cell responses to AZD1222 COVID-19 vaccine. Study-wide results and caveats: Nearly half of the spike-specific TCRs reportedly recognize variant regions that carry no mutations.

CDR1 and CDR2 (germline): GTSNPN, SVGIG (reference sequence). This CDR3 region has 10 residues. V gave up 3 bases and J gave up 5 bases, with 4 bases separating them. Points on this clone: Its antigen is unknown.

Profiled with immunoSEQ multiplex PCR; TCRdb holds only in-frame clones, not every one. Counted here are 80,000 or so clones, more than 85% occurring once; the ten biggest clones make up roughly 4.3%. This specimen consisted of peripheral blood, obtained 28 days after the second AZD1222 dose. This rearrangement joins TRBV30 to TRBJ2-5; D is undetermined. The sequence was obtained from an adult who received the AZD1222 COVID-19 vaccine. CDR3: CAWRGETQYF. DNA for the CDR3: TGTGCCTGGAGAGGGGAGACCCAGTACTTC.